These 15 T cell receptor beta chains share one sample of origin, sequenced in a study of blood T cell repertoires in COVID-19. The protocol was immunoSEQ multiplex PCR, while the TCRdb copy is restricted to in-frame clones and leaves out a portion. This sample carries 250,000 or so clones, around 87% of them seen once, and the ten largest clones take about 1.6%. The sequenced material came from PBMCs or T cells enriched from blood (not recorded which). The source of these receptors is a woman between 45 and 60 years old who had recovered from COVID-19.

V is TRBV5-1 and J is TRBJ2-1; the D gene is possibly TRBD2 (5 bases). The CDR3 length is 13 residues. CDR1 SGHRS and CDR2 YFSETQ come from the germline V gene. Trimming took 0 bases from V and 7 from J, leaving 8 bases between them. CDR3 bases: TGCGCCAGCAGCTTGGAATCGGGAAATGAGCAGTTCTTC. This sequence encodes CASSLESGNEQFF.

This chain links TRBV18 with TRBJ2-7; no clear D. Germline CDR1 KGHSH, CDR2 LQKENI. The CDR3 totals 15 residues. V was clipped by 0 bases and J by 0 bases, with 9 bases between them. CDR3 in amino acids: CASSPPGSNSYEQYF. As DNA, the CDR3 is TGTGCCAGCTCACCACCGGGCAGTAACTCCTACGAGCAGTACTTC.

The CDR3, as DNA: TGTGCCACCAGTGGACCGGGGGGCGATTACGAGCAGTACTTC. Protein product: CATSGPGGDYEQYF. The chain carries TRBV24-1 and TRBJ2-7, with D tentatively TRBD2 (7 bases). The CDR3 consists of 14 residues. Deletions cut 5 bases from V and 4 bases from J, with 14 bases between. CDR1 and CDR2 from the germline V gene are KGHDR and SFDVKD.

This rearrangement joins TRBV5-1 to TRBJ2-7; 13 bases fit TRBD2. Per the germline V gene, CDR1 is SGHRS and CDR2 is YFSETQ. The CDR3 runs 18 residues. V lost 0 bases, J lost 2 bases, and 8 bases stayed unmatched. The DNA for the CDR3 is TGCGCCAGCAGCTTGGGCAGGACTAGCGGGAGCGGGACCTACGAGCAGTACTTC. It yields the protein CASSLGRTSGSGTYEQYF.

This chain connects TRBV9 to TRBJ1-4; TRBD1 matches 9 bases. CDR1 and CDR2 (germline): SGDLS, YYNGEE. Trimming took 5 bases from V and 10 from J; bases not matched to a gene: 3. The CDR3 length is 12 residues. CDR3 amino acids: CASSTGGGKLFF. The CDR3 DNA is TGTGCCAGCAGTACAGGGGGCGGAAAACTGTTTTTT.

V and J are TRBV10-3 and TRBJ1-2, with TRBD1 matching 7 bases. CDR3 length: 15 residues. J gave up 0 bases and V 2 bases, and 3 bases lay outside the gene matches. Per germline, CDR1 ENHRY and CDR2 SYGVKD. The DNA of the CDR3 is TGTGCCATCAGTGAGAGGGACAGTCCTAACTATGGCTACACCTTC. Translation gives CAISERDSPNYGYTF.

V gene TRBV7-2 combines with J gene TRBJ2-1; a weak D match, TRBD1 (6 bases). The length of the CDR3 is 13 residues. The V gene lost 4 bases and the J gene lost 5 bases, with 9 bases spanning the gap. Germline V gene sequence: CDR1 SGHTA, CDR2 FQGNSA. The DNA of the CDR3 is TGTGCCAGCAGCTCCAGGGGCGACAATGAGCAGTTCTTC. Amino acid sequence: CASSSRGDNEQFF.

The chain recombines TRBV6-4 with TRBJ2-7; 11 bases line up with TRBD2. Germline CDR1 is MRHNA and CDR2 is SNTAGT. The CDR3 consists of 14 residues. The J segment lost 2 bases and the V segment lost 6 bases, leaving 3 bases of the junction unmatched. The CDR3 is CASRKTSGAYEQYF. In nucleotides, the CDR3 is TGTGCCAGCAGAAAGACTAGCGGGGCCTACGAGCAGTACTTC.

This chain links TRBV5-1 with TRBJ2-5, with 13 bases lining up with TRBD2. Trimming removed 4 bases from V and 5 bases from J; junction bases left unmatched: 5. CDR1 and CDR2 from the germline V gene are SGHRS and YFSETQ. The CDR3 runs to 15 residues. The CDR3 region has the DNA TGCGCCAGCAGCAAAGGACTAGCGGGAGTGGAGACCCAGTACTTC. Its translation: CASSKGLAGVETQYF.

The chain carries TRBV28 and TRBJ2-5, with D possibly being TRBD1 (6 bases). V was trimmed by 2 bases and J by 1 base, leaving 8 bases between them. Per the germline V gene, CDR1 is MDHEN and CDR2 is SYDVKM. CDR3 length: 14 amino acids. CDR3 protein: CASSLGQIQETQYF. As DNA, the CDR3 is TGTGCCAGCAGTTTAGGACAGATCCAAGAGACCCAGTACTTC.

The chain employs TRBV6-5 and TRBJ2-7; 7 positions match TRBD2. The V segment lost 5 bases and the J segment 3 bases; nucleotides outside the gene matches: 7. Germline V gene data show CDR1 as MNHEY and CDR2 as SVGAGI. The CDR3 sequence is 14 residues long. Here the CDR3 reads CASSPRAGVYEQYF. The CDR3 DNA reads as TGTGCCAGCAGTCCCCGGGCGGGAGTCTACGAGCAGTACTTC.

This sequence joins TRBV2 and TRBJ1-1; 7 nucleotides align to TRBD1. With 3 bases clipped from V and 5 bases from J, the junction kept 12 bases outside the gene matches. Germline V gene data show CDR1 as SNHLY and CDR2 as FYNNEI. The CDR3 totals 16 residues. The CDR3 DNA sequence: TGTGCCAGCAGTGAGCCGCGGGTACAGGGGTGGACTGAAGCTTTCTTT. Protein product: CASSEPRVQGWTEAFF.

This chain joins TRBV7-2 and TRBJ2-7; 12 bases map to TRBD1. From germline, CDR1 is SGHTA and CDR2 FQGNSA. The V gene end was trimmed by 5 bases and the J gene end by 7 bases; junction bases not matched to a gene: 6. The CDR3 sequence is 14 residues long. The DNA for the CDR3 is TGTGCCAGCAGCACGGGACAGGGGGCGGGTGAGCAGTACTTC. Protein: CASSTGQGAGEQYF.

The rearrangement links TRBV25-1 to TRBJ2-3, with D possibly TRBD2 on 7 matching bases. Germline V gene lookup returns CDR1 MGHDK and CDR2 SYGVNS. The V and J ends lost 4 bases and 4 bases respectively, with 24 bases between them. This CDR3 has 18 residues. The CDR3 loop is CASSGPGGQEIYSDTQYF. The CDR3 DNA reads TGTGCCAGCAGTGGCCCCGGGGGGCAGGAGATATACTCAGATACGCAGTATTTT.

This clone was detected only once. The chain employs TRBV10-3 and TRBJ2-4; 7 bases are a match to TRBD1. Germline V gene sequence: CDR1 ENHRY, CDR2 SYGVKD. The trim removed 6 bases at V and 0 bases at J, leaving 8 bases unmatched. CDR3 length: 16 amino acids. CDR3 coding DNA: TGTGCCATCAGCCCCGGGACAGAGTTAGCCAAAAACATTCAGTACTTC. This gives the protein CAISPGTELAKNIQYF.